The source of this T cell receptor (beta chain) is a study of CD8+ T cells in alopecia areata. Study results and caveats: Researchers reported that TCR sharing among patients proved less clear than in mice, possibly HLA-linked.

PBMC-derived CD4+ and CD8+ T cells were sorted. Trimming stripped 8 bases from V and 7 bases from J, with 12 bases between. The CDR3 has 12 amino acids. CDR1 is SNHLY, CDR2 FYNNEI, per germline. RNA was extracted and reverse transcribed into cDNA as the sequencing template. The data were produced by immunoSEQ multiplex PCR, yet TCRdb's version contains in-frame clones alone and is incomplete. The top ten hold less than 40% of the sample, which has some 160,000 clones, approximately 65% seen once. A word on this clone: Its antigen is unidentified.

Sequences were obtained from CD8+ T cells sorted from blood. The origin of this receptor is a human donor in good health. The genes are TRBV2 and TRBJ2-1; D is possibly TRBD1 or TRBD2 (5 bases each). CDR3 sequence: CASRVGENEQFF. CDR3 nucleotides: TGTGCCAGCCGGGTGGGGGAGAATGAGCAGTTCTTC.